These 3 T cell receptor beta chains originate from one sample sequenced in a study of blood T cells in healthy people across ages. Primers used in a second PCR of about 7 to 12 cycles were a sample-barcoded 5' primer and a J-beta primer mix. MiXCR, applied by TCRdb to the 5' RACE reads, yields one record per CDR3 protein. Of around 800,000 distinct CDR3 sequences listed, roughly 60% are singletons. Sequencing was performed on blood. The receptors derive from a man younger than 45 in good health.

This sequence joins TRBV28 and TRBJ2-5; 8 bases are a match to TRBD1. The end of the DNA aligns better with TRBJ2-7, so the J call may be wrong. The V gene's germline CDR1 is MDHEN and CDR2 SYDVKM. The CDR3 totals 16 residues. CDR3 amino acids: CASSLPITGGRYEQYF. The CDR3 bases are TGTGCCAGCAGTTTACCCATAACAGGGGGTAGATACGAGCAGTACTTC.

The genes are TRBV3-1 and TRBJ1-4, with unresolved D. The CDR3 extends over 14 amino acids. Germline CDR1 and CDR2: LGHDT and YNNKEL (reference sequence). Trimming took 1 base from V and 5 from J, leaving 8 bases between them. The CDR3 region is CASSQAAPNEKLFF. CDR3 DNA sequence: TGTGCCAGCAGCCAAGCGGCACCGAATGAAAAACTGTTTTTT. The whole variable domain, filled in from reference TRBV3-1 and TRBJ1-4, reads DTAVSQTPKYLVTQMGNDKSIKCEQNLGHDTMYWYKQDSKKFLKIMFSYNNKELIINETVPNRFSPKSPDKAHLNLHINSLELGDSAVYFCASSQAAPNEKLFFGSGTQLSVL.

V is TRBV27 and J is TRBJ2-7; possible D gene TRBD1, 6 bases. Trimming left V 2 bases short and J 4 bases short, with 21 bases between. CDR1 MNHEY and CDR2 SMNVEV come from the germline V gene (reference sequence). CDR3 length: 17 residues. This CDR3 reads CASSLTGYGTRQYEQYF. The CDR3 DNA reads as TGTGCCAGCAGTTTAACAGGGTACGGTACCAGGCAATACGAGCAGTACTTC.